This TCR beta chain originates from a study of response to subunit inactivated influenza vaccine. TCRdb ran MiXCR on the RT-PCR reads and lists one entry per CDR3 protein. The sample consists of roughly 780,000 distinct CDR3 sequences, less than 20% of them appearing once. General study findings and limits: Few new T cells, the authors suggested, are recruited by each seasonal influenza vaccination.

This clonotype was counted at least ten times. As yet, its antigen is unknown. Germline-derived CDR1 and CDR2 are SEHNR and FQNEAQ (reference sequence). Trimming removed 2 bases from V and 4 bases from J; junction bases left unmatched: 8. This CDR3 has 17 residues. The source material was PBMCs from blood, sampled 5 days after vaccination. The sequence was obtained from a man aged 50-59 years who received an inactivated influenza vaccine. V is TRBV7-9 and J is TRBJ2-5; TRBD2 aligns across 12 bases. This CDR3 reads CASSLSKRLAGVETQYF. CDR3 DNA sequence: TGTGCCAGCAGCTTATCAAAGCGACTAGCGGGAGTAGAGACCCAGTACTTC.